The 5 T cell receptor beta chains below were found in one sample sequenced in a study of spatial heterogeneity in lung cancer. MiXCR, applied by TCRdb to the 5' RACE reads, yields one record per CDR3 protein. The sample holds about 27,000 distinct CDR3 sequences, 5% to 6% seen once. Time point given: blood at routine non-recurrence follow-up after resection. Specimen: PBMCs, collected at follow-up. The receptors derive from a female donor with early-stage non-small cell lung cancer.

By frequency in the sample, this clonotype is medium-sized. The chain uses TRBV28 and TRBJ1-3; D is unresolved. From germline, CDR1 is MDHEN and CDR2 SYDVKM. This CDR3 has 13 amino acids. The V end lost 6 bases, the J end lost 2 bases, and 8 bases lay between the germline ends. The CDR3 sequence is CASSSATGNTIYF. The CDR3 DNA reads TGTGCCAGCAGCTCCGCGACTGGAAACACCATATATTTT. Full variable domain (rest looked up from reference TRBV28 and TRBJ1-3): DVKVTQSSRYLVKRTGEKVFLECVQDMDHENMFWYRQDPGLGLRLIYFSYDVKMKEKGDIPEGYSVSREKKERFSLILESASTNQTSMYLCASSSATGNTIYFGEGSWLTVV.

This clonotype was recorded a few times. The rearrangement uses TRBV18 and TRBJ2-2; tentatively, D is TRBD1 (6 bases). The CDR3 has 16 amino acids. Trimming removed 3 bases from V and 5 bases from J, with 16 bases in between. Germline assignment: CDR1 KGHSH and CDR2 LQKENI. This chain's CDR3 is CASSPLKATGTGELFF. CDR3 sequence (DNA): TGTGCCAGCTCACCTCTTAAGGCAACAGGGACCGGGGAGCTGTTTTTT.

This clonotype was seen a few times. The genes are TRBV20-1 and TRBJ2-3; TRBD1 aligns across 7 bases. This CDR3 comprises 17 residues. Germline values: CDR1 DFQATT, CDR2 SNEGSKA (reference sequence). V dropped 1 base and J dropped 2; count of bases not matched to a gene: 12. CDR3 loop: CSARGYLEGQSTDTQYF. In nucleotides, the CDR3 is TGCAGTGCTAGAGGTTATCTTGAGGGACAGTCCACAGATACGCAGTATTTT.

This clonotype has at least ten counts. The CDR3 spells CASSQGTGGDTEAFF. As DNA, the CDR3 is TGTGCCAGCAGCCAAGGTACAGGCGGGGACACTGAAGCTTTCTTT. This chain connects TRBV4-2 to TRBJ1-1, with D tentatively TRBD1 (5 bases). Trimming removed 1 base at V and 3 bases at J, with 12 bases between. In germline, CDR1 is LGHNA, CDR2 YNFKEQ. The CDR3 has 15 residues.

This clonotype was detected ten times or more. The chain recombines TRBV28 with TRBJ2-7, with 7 bases identical to TRBD2. This CDR3 has 13 residues. The V gene end was trimmed by 2 bases and the J gene end by 3 bases; junction bases not matched to a gene: 1. CDR1 and CDR2 (germline): MDHEN, SYDVKM. For the CDR3, the DNA is TGTGCCAGCAGTTTAGGCGGGGGCTACGAGCAGTACTTC. It specifies CASSLGGGYEQYF.